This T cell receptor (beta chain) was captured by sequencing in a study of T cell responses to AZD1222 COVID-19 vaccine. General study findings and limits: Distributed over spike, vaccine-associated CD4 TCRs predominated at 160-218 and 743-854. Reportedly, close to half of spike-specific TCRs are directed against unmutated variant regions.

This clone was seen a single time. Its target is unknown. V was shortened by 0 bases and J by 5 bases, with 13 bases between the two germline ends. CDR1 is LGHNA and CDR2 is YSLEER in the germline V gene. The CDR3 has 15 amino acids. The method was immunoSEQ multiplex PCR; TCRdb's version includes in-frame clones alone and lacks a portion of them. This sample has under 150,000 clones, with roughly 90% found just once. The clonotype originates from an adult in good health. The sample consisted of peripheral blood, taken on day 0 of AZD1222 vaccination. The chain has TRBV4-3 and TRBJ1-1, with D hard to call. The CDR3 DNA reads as TGCGCCAGCAGCCAAGATTCCGGGTCGGGGACTGAAGCTTTCTTT. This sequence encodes CASSQDSGSGTEAFF.